This TCR beta chain appears in the sequencing data of a study of T cells in Graves' hyperthyroidism and ophthalmopathy. Study-wide results and limits: Blood held most thyroid clonotypes expanded above 0.001 frequency. With a median lead of approximately 6.4 months before onset, the model predicted ophthalmopathy.

Amplification of TCR beta CDR3 regions used RNA as the template. HTBI primers were employed in a first-round RT-PCR of the TCR CDR3. One entry per CDR3 protein, called by TCRdb with MiXCR from the multiplex PCR reads. The sample lists around 340,000 distinct CDR3 sequences; over 15% were seen once. The CDR3 runs 15 residues. The V gene's germline CDR1 is MNHEY and CDR2 SVGAGI. V gave up 2 bases and J gave up 1 base, with 11 bases separating them. Calling Graves' hyperthyroidism stable meant ophthalmopathy did not progress within 18 months. Clinical symptoms, serum thyroxine, TRAb, thyroid ultrasound and orbital computed tomography established diagnosis. This clonotype was picked up many times. Its antigen is not identified.

The sample taken for sequencing was blood. The origin of this receptor is a woman aged 45-65 years with Graves' hyperthyroidism. The chain employs TRBV6-5 and TRBJ1-1; D unclear. The CDR3 bases are TGTGCCAGCAGTTACCCCGTGCCCTCGAACACTGAAGCTTTCTTT. As protein: CASSYPVPSNTEAFF.